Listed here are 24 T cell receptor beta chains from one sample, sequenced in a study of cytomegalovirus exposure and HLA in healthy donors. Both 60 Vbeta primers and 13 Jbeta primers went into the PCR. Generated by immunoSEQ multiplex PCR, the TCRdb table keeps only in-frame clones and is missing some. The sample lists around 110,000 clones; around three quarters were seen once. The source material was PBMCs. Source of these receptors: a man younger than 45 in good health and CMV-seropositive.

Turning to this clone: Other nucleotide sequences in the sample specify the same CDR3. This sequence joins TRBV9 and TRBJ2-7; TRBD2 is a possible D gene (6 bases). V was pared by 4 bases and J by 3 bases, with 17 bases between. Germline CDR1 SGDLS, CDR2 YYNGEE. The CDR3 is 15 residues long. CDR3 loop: CASSLGDPSVYEQYF. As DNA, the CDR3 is TGTGCCAGCAGCTTAGGGGACCCTAGCGTCTACGAGCAGTACTTC.

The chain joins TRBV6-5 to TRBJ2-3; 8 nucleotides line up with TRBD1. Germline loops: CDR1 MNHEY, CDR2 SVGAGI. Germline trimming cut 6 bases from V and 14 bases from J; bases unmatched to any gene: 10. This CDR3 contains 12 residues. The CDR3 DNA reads TGTGCCAGCAGCCGCGGACAGGGAAGGCTGTATTTT. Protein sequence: CASSRGQGRLYF.

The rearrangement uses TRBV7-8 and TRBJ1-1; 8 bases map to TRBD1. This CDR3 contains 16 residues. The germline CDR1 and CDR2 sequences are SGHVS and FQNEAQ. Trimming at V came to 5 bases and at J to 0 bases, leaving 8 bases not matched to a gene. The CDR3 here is CASSDRTGPMNTEAFF. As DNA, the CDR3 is TGTGCCAGCAGCGACCGGACAGGGCCCATGAACACTGAAGCTTTCTTT.

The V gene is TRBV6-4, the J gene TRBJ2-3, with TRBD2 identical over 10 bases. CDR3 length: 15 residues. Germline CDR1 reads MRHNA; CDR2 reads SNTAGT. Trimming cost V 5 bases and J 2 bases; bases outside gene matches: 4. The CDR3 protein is CASSPSGGFTDTQYF. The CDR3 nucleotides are TGTGCCAGCAGTCCTAGCGGGGGCTTCACAGATACGCAGTATTTT.

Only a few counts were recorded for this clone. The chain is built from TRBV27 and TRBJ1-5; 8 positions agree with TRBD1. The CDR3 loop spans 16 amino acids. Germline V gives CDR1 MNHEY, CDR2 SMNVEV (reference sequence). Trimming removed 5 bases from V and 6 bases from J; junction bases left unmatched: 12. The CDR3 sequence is CASSITGTGSTQPQHF. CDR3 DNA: TGTGCCAGCAGTATCACAGGGACAGGTAGTACTCAGCCCCAGCATTTT.

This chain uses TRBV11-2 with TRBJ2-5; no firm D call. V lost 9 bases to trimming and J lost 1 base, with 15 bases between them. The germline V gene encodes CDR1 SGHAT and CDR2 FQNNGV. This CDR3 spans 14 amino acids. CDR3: CASRPRRFQETQYF. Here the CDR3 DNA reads TGTGCCAGTCGCCCACGGCGGTTCCAAGAGACCCAGTACTTC.

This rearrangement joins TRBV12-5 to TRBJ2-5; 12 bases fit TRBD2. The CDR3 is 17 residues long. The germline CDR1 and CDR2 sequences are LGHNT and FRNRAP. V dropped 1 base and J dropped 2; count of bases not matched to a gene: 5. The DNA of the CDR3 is TGTGCTAGTGGTTTGGCAGGGACTAGCGGGTTTCAAGAGACCCAGTACTTC. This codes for CASGLAGTSGFQETQYF.

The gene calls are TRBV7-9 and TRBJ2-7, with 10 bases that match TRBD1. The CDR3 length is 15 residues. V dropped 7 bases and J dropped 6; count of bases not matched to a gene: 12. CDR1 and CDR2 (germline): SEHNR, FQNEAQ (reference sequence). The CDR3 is CASILGRTGGGEQYF. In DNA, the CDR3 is TGTGCCAGCATCCTGGGGAGGACAGGGGGAGGCGAGCAGTACTTC.

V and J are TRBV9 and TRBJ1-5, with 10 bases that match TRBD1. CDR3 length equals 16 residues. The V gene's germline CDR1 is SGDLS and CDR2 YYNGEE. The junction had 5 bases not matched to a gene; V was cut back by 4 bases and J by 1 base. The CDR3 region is CASSPGQGMSNQPQHF. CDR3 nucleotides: TGTGCCAGCAGCCCGGGACAGGGGATGAGCAATCAGCCCCAGCATTTT.

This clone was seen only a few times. The CDR3 nucleotides read TGCGCCAGCAGTCTCCGGACAGGGCGAGCGACAGATACGCAGTATTTT. Translating it yields CASSLRTGRATDTQYF. This sequence joins TRBV23-1 and TRBJ2-3; TRBD1 matches at 8 bases. TRBV23-1 is filed as an ORF, its function uncertain. Trimming removed 4 bases from V and 3 bases from J; junction bases left unmatched: 9. The CDR3 covers 16 residues.

CDR3 loop: CASSSETERPFLYF. CDR3 DNA sequence: TGCGCCAGCAGCTCCGAGACTGAACGACCCTTCTTATACTTC. This rearrangement joins TRBV5-1 to TRBJ2-5, with D unclear. Deletions cut 3 bases from V and 14 bases from J, with 23 bases between. This CDR3 comprises 14 residues. In germline, CDR1 is SGHRS, CDR2 YFSETQ.

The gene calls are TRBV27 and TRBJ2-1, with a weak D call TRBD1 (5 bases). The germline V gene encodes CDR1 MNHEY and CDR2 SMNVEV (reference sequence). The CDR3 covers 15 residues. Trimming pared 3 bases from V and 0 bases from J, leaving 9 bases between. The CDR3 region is CASSLTDPSYNEQFF. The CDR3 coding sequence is TGTGCCAGCAGTTTGACAGACCCCTCCTACAATGAGCAGTTCTTC.

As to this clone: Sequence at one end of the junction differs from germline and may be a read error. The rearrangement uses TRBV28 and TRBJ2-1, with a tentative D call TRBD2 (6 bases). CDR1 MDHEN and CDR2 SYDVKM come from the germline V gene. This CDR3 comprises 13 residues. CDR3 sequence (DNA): TGTGCCAGCAGTCCCCGGGAGTTCTATGAGCGGTTCTTC. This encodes CASSPREFYERFF.

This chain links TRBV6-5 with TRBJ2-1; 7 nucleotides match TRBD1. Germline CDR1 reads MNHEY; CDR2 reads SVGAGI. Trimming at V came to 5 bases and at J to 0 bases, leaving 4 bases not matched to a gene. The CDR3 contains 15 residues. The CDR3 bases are TGTGCCAGCAGTAAGGGACAGATCTCCTACAATGAGCAGTTCTTC. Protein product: CASSKGQISYNEQFF.

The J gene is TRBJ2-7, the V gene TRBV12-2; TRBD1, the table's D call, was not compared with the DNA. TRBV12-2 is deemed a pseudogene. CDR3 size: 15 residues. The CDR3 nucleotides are TGTGCAAGTCGCTCCCAACAGGGGGCTGGGTACGAGCAGTACTTC. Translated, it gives CASRSQQGAGYEQYF.

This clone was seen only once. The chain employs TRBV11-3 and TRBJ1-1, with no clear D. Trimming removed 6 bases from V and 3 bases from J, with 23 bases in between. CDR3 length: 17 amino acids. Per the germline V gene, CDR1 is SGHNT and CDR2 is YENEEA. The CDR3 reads CASSPALPGYVDTEAFF. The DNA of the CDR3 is TGTGCCAGCAGTCCCGCCTTGCCGGGATATGTTGACACTGAAGCTTTCTTT.

The CDR3 protein is CASSLRTGETQYF. For the CDR3, the DNA is TGTGCCAGCAGCTTAAGGACGGGGGAGACCCAGTACTTC. The V call is TRBV11-2, the J call TRBJ2-5; a possible D gene is TRBD2 (5 bases). Germline V CDR1 and CDR2: SGHAT, FQNNGV. V was pared by 2 bases and J by 5 bases, with 9 bases between. This CDR3 has 13 amino acids.

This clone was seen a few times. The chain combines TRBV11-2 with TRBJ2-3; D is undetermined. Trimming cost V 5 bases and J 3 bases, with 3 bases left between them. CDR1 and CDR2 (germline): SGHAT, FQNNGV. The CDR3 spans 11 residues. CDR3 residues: CASSLTDTQYF. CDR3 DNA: TGTGCCAGCAGCCTAACAGATACGCAGTATTTT. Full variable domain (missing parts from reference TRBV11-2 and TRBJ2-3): EAGVAQSPRYKIIEKRQSVAFWCNPISGHATLYWYQQILGQGPKLLIQFQNNGVVDDSQLPKDRFSAERLKGVDSTLKIQPAKLEDSAVYLCASSLTDTQYFGPGTRLTVL.

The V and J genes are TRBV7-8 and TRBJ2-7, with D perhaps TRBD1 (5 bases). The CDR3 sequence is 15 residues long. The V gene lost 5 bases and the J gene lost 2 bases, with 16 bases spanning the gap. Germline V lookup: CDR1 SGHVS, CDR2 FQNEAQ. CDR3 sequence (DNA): TGTGCCAGCAGCCTCCCCAGGGCTACAACCTACGAGCAGTACTTC. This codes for CASSLPRATTYEQYF.

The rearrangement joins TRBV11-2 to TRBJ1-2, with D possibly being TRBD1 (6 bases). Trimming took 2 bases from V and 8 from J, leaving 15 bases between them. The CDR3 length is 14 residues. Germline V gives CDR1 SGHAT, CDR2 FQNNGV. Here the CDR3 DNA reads TGTGCCAGCAGCTTAAATGGGCGGGGGCAGGGCTACACCTTC. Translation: CASSLNGRGQGYTF.

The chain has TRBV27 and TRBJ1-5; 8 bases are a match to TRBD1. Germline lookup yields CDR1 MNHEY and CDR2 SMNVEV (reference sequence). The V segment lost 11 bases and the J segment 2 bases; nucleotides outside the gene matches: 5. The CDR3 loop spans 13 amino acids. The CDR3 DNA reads TGTGCCGCCGCGGGACAGGGCAATCAGCCCCAGCATTTT. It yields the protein CAAAGQGNQPQHF.

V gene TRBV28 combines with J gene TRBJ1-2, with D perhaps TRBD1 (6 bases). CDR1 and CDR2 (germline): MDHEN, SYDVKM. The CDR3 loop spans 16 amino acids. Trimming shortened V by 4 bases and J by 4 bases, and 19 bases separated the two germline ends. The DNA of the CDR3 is TGTGCCAGCAGTTCCCCCCTGCAGGGGTCTTTCTATGGCTACACCTTC. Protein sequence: CASSSPLQGSFYGYTF.

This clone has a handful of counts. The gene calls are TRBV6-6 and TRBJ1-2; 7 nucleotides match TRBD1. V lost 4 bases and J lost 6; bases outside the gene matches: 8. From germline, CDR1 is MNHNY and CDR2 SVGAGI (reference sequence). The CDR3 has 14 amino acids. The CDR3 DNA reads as TGTGCCAGCAGTTTTAACGACAGGGCCCATGGCTACACCTTC. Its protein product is CASSFNDRAHGYTF.

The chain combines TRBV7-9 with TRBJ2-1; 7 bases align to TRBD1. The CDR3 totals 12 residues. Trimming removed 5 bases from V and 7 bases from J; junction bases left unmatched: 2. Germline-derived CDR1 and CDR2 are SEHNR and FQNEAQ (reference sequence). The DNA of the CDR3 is TGTGCCAGCAGCAGACAGGGAAATGAGCAGTTCTTC. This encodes CASSRQGNEQFF.